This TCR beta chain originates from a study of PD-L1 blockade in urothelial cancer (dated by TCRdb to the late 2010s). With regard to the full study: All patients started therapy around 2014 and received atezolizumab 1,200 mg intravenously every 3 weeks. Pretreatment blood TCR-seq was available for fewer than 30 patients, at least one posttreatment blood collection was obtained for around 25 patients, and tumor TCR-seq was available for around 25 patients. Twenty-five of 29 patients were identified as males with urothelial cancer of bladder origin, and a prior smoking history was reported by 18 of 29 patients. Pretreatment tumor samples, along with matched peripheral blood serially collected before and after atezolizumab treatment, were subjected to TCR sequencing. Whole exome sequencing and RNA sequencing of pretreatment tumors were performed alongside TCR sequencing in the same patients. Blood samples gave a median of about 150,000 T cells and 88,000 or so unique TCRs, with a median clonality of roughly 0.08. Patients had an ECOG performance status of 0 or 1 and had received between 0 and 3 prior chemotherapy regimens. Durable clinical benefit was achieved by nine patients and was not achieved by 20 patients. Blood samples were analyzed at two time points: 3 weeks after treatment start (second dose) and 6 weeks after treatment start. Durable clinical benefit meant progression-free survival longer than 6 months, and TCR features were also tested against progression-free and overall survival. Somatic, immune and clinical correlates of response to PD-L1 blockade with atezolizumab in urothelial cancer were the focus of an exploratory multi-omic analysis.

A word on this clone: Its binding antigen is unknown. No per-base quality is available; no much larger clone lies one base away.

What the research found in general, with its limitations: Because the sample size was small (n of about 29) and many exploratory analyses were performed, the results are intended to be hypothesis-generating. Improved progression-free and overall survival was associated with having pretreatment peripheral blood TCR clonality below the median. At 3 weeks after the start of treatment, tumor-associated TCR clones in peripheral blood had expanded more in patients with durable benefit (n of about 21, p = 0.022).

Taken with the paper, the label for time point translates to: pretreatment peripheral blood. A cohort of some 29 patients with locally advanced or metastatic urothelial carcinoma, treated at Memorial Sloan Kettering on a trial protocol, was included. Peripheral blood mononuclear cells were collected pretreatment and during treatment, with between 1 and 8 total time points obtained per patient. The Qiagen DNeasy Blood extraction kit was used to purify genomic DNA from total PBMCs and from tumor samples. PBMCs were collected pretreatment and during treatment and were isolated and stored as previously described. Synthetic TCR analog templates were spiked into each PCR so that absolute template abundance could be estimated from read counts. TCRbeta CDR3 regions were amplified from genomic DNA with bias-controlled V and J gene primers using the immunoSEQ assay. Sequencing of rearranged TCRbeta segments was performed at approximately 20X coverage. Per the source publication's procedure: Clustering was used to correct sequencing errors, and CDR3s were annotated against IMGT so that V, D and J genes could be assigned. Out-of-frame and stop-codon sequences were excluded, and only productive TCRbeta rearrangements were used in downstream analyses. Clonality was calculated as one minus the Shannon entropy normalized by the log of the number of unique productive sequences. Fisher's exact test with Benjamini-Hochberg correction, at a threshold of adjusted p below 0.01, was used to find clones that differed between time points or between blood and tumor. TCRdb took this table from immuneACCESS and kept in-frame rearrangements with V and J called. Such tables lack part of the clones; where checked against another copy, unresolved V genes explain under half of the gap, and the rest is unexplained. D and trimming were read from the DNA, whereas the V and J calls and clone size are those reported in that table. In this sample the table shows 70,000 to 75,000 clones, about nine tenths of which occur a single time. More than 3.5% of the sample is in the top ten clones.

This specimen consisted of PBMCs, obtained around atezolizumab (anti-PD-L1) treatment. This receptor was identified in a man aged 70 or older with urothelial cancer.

The sequenced DNA: TGTGCCAGCAGCCCGACCCCCGTACTAGCGGGAGCAGATACGCAGTATTTT. Translated, this gives CASSPTPVLAGADTQYF. Recombination linked TRBV9 to TRBJ2-3, with TRBD2 matching 11 junction bases. The CDR3 contains 17 residues, cysteine and phenylalanine counted. Just the 51-base CDR3 DNA is kept, in frame starting at base 1. CDR1 and CDR2, per the germline V gene, are SGDLS and YYNGEE. V has 4 bases trimmed and J has 4 bases trimmed; junction bases matching no gene number 11. The variable domain in full, with residues beyond the CDR3 obtained from the reference TRBV9 and TRBJ2-3 genes, is DSGVTQTPKHLITATGQRVTLRCSPRSGDLSVYWYQQSLDQGLQFLIQYYNGEERAKGNILERFSAQQFPDLHSELNLSSLELGDSALYFCASSPTPVLAGADTQYFGPGTRLTVL.